This T cell receptor (beta chain) was documented in a study of blood T cell repertoires in COVID-19. About the research overall: Donors in the United States, Italy and Spain gave samples during acute or convalescent COVID-19.

The CDR3 consists of 13 residues. Per the germline V gene, CDR1 is MNHEY and CDR2 is SVGAGI. Deletions cut 5 bases from V and 5 bases from J, with 12 bases between. Per the original methods: By means of reference gene primer amplification, nucleated cell counts were estimated. The assay was immunoSEQ multiplex PCR, and TCRdb's table has in-frame clones only and misses some. That table is the source of V, J and clone size, and D and trimming were worked out from the DNA. The sample shows around 300,000 clones, around 88% of them seen only once. Sequencing used peripheral blood. This chain uses TRBV6-5 with TRBJ1-1; possible D gene TRBD1, 6 bases. The sequence was collected from a woman aged 25 to 39 who had recovered from COVID-19. DNA for the CDR3: TGTGCCAGCAGTCTCATGAGGGGGACTGAAGCTTTCTTT. Its protein product is CASSLMRGTEAFF.